The 25 T cell receptor beta chains presented below share a single source sample, sequenced in a study of blood T cell repertoires in COVID-19. Only in-frame clones appear in the TCRdb table, and some are missing; sequencing was by immunoSEQ multiplex PCR. The sample lists roughly 670,000 clones, 75% to 90% seen once, with roughly 0.26% in the top ten. What was sequenced was peripheral blood. The receptors were gathered from a woman aged 18-29 years with acute or convalescent COVID-19.

The rearrangement uses TRBV4-1 and TRBJ2-7; D is ambiguous. The germline CDR1 and CDR2 sequences are MGHRA and YSYEKL. V dropped 3 bases and J dropped 2 bases, with 8 bases sitting between them. The CDR3 is made up of 13 amino acids. CDR3 DNA sequence: TGCGCCAGCAGCCACCGACAAGCCTACGAGCAGTACTTC. Amino acid sequence: CASSHRQAYEQYF.

This chain uses TRBV10-1 with TRBJ1-5, with 7 bases fitting TRBD1. The CDR3 has 13 residues. Per the germline V gene, CDR1 is WNHNN and CDR2 is SYGVQD (reference sequence). V gave up 8 bases and J gave up 2 bases; unmatched junction bases: 3. The CDR3 nucleotides read TGCGCCAGCGACAGGGTGGGCAATCAGCCCCAGCATTTT. It translates to CASDRVGNQPQHF.

The gene calls are TRBV9 and TRBJ1-5; 7 bases are a match to TRBD1. V gave up 4 bases and J gave up 3 bases; unmatched junction bases: 4. The CDR3 totals 14 residues. The germline CDR1 and CDR2 sequences are SGDLS and YYNGEE. CDR3: CASSLGQINQPQHF. CDR3 sequence (DNA): TGTGCCAGCAGCTTGGGACAGATCAATCAGCCCCAGCATTTT. Filled out from reference TRBV9 and TRBJ1-5, the complete variable domain reads DSGVTQTPKHLITATGQRVTLRCSPRSGDLSVYWYQQSLDQGLQFLIQYYNGEERAKGNILERFSAQQFPDLHSELNLSSLELGDSALYFCASSLGQINQPQHFGDGTRLSIL.

The chain combines TRBV7-9 with TRBJ2-7; no clear D gene. Germline values: CDR1 SEHNR, CDR2 FQNEAQ (reference sequence). The CDR3 sequence is 14 residues long. V was trimmed by 1 base and J by 7 bases, leaving 14 bases between them. The CDR3 protein is CASSLGTRLGEQYF. The CDR3 DNA reads TGTGCCAGCAGCTTAGGTACCAGGCTTGGGGAGCAGTACTTC.

The chain carries TRBV9 and TRBJ2-1, with TRBD1 identical over 9 bases. Germline loops: CDR1 SGDLS, CDR2 YYNGEE. The CDR3 sequence is 14 residues long. J gave up 5 bases and V 4 bases, and 4 bases lay outside the gene matches. The CDR3 reads CASSSDRGNNEQFF. In nucleotides, the CDR3 is TGTGCCAGCAGCTCCGACAGGGGGAACAATGAGCAGTTCTTC.

This clone was counted only a few times. The chain uses TRBV5-5 and TRBJ2-7; unclear D gene. This CDR3 spans 12 amino acids. The V end was cut by 0 bases, the J end by 2 bases, with 3 bases between. The germline CDR1 and CDR2 sequences are SGHKS and YYEKEE (reference sequence). As DNA, the CDR3 is TGTGCCAGCAGCTTGGCCGCCTACGAGCAGTACTTC. Protein product: CASSLAAYEQYF.

The V and J genes are TRBV24-1 and TRBJ2-2, with 8 bases matching TRBD1. J lost 11 bases, V lost 8 bases, and 9 bases had no gene match. CDR1 is KGHDR and CDR2 is SFDVKD in the germline V gene. CDR3 length: 13 residues. The CDR3 coding sequence is TGTGCCACCACCCGGACCGGGACAGGAGAGCTGTTTTTT. Residues: CATTRTGTGELFF.

The CDR3 is CASSEYSGVYGYTF. Written as DNA, the CDR3 is TGTGCCAGCAGTGAATATTCAGGGGTCTATGGCTACACCTTC. V usage is TRBV25-1 and J usage is TRBJ1-2; D is perhaps TRBD1 (6 bases). Deletions cut 0 bases from V and 4 bases from J, with 9 bases between. Germline lookup yields CDR1 MGHDK and CDR2 SYGVNS. The CDR3 contains 14 residues.

The chain combines TRBV12-3 or TRBV12-4 with TRBJ2-7; 8 bases fit TRBD2. The junction had 0 bases not matched to a gene; V was cut back by 3 bases and J by 5 bases. The CDR3 contains 12 residues. CDR3: CASSFGGDEQYF. CDR3 DNA: TGTGCCAGCAGTTTCGGGGGGGACGAGCAGTACTTC.

V usage is TRBV11-3 and J usage is TRBJ1-3, with a tentative D call TRBD1 (5 bases). The ends were cut back, 5 bases at V and 0 bases at J, with 11 bases in the middle. The CDR3 runs to 15 residues. CDR1 is SGHNT and CDR2 is YENEEA in the germline V gene. CDR3 sequence: CASSPRGNSGNTIYF. The CDR3 coding sequence is TGTGCCAGCAGCCCCCGGGGGAACTCTGGAAACACCATATATTTT.

The CDR3 DNA follows: TGTGCCAGCAGTTCAGGGGGCGCCATAGGAAAACTGTTTTTT. This codes for CASSSGGAIGKLFF. V is TRBV27 and J is TRBJ1-4, with 8 bases matching TRBD1. Germline V gene lookup returns CDR1 MNHEY and CDR2 SMNVEV (reference sequence). The CDR3 sequence is 14 residues long. The V gene end was trimmed by 4 bases and the J gene end by 10 bases; junction bases not matched to a gene: 8.

In DNA, the CDR3 is TGCGCCAGCAGCTTGAAAGGGAGAACGGGCGAGCAGTACTTC. As protein: CASSLKGRTGEQYF. The rearrangement uses TRBV5-1 and TRBJ2-7, with D possibly matching TRBD2 (5 bases). Trimming left V 1 base short and J 6 bases short, with 14 bases between. This CDR3 contains 14 residues. Germline V CDR1 and CDR2: SGHRS, YFSETQ.

The chain employs TRBV6-1 and TRBJ1-5; unclear D gene. The germline V and J ends were trimmed by 3 bases and 3 bases, with 6 bases remaining between them. CDR1 is MNHNS and CDR2 is SASEGT in the germline V gene. The CDR3 runs to 13 residues. The CDR3 DNA is TGTGCCAGCAGTGACAGGCTCAATCAGCCCCAGCATTTT. This gives the protein CASSDRLNQPQHF.

This clone was counted once. The chain joins TRBV4-1 to TRBJ1-5; no clear D. Trimming removed 3 bases from V and 0 bases from J, with 15 bases in between. In germline, CDR1 is MGHRA, CDR2 YSYEKL. The CDR3 is made up of 17 amino acids. CDR3 sequence: CASSHGPVGHSNQPQHF. CDR3 nucleotide sequence: TGCGCCAGCAGCCATGGTCCGGTGGGCCATAGCAATCAGCCCCAGCATTTT.

V and J are TRBV20-1 and TRBJ1-1; TRBD1 agrees at 11 bases. The germline V gene has CDR1 DFQATT and CDR2 SNEGSKA (reference sequence). The CDR3 is 15 residues long. The ends lost 3 bases at V and 7 bases at J; junction bases unmatched: 10. The CDR3 nucleotides are TGCAGTGCTAGTTCCGGGGACAGGGGGATGGGTGAAGCTTTCTTT. Encoded protein: CSASSGDRGMGEAFF.

This clone was detected only a few times. The CDR3: CASGPGTGGSPLHF. CDR3 in DNA: TGTGCCAGCGGACCCGGGACCGGGGGTTCACCCCTCCACTTT. V usage is TRBV6-4 and J usage is TRBJ1-6; TRBD1 is a possible D gene (5 bases). V was shortened by 8 bases and J by 9 bases, with 17 bases between the two germline ends. The CDR3 contains 14 residues. Germline V gene lookup returns CDR1 MRHNA and CDR2 SNTAGT.

The chain has TRBV15 and TRBJ2-7; D not resolved. The CDR3 contains 15 residues. Trimming removed 0 bases from V and 2 bases from J, with 11 bases in between. CDR1 and CDR2 (germline): LNHNV, YYDKDF (reference sequence). The CDR3 sequence: CATSRDQRVTYEQYF. DNA of the CDR3: TGTGCCACCAGCAGAGATCAACGGGTTACCTACGAGCAGTACTTC.

This sequence joins TRBV6-2 or TRBV6-3 and TRBJ2-3; 9 bases align to TRBD2. V shed 0 bases and J 1 base; nucleotides not matched to a gene: 2. The CDR3 extends over 16 amino acids. In germline, CDR1 is MNHEY, CDR2 SVGEGT. The CDR3 sequence is CASSYSLAGGTDTQYF. The DNA of the CDR3 is TGTGCCAGCAGTTACTCGTTAGCGGGGGGCACAGATACGCAGTATTTT.

This clone was observed a few times. CDR3 nucleotide sequence: TGCGCCAGCAGCTTGGCGGGACAGGGCACTGGAAACACCATATATTTT. Translation: CASSLAGQGTGNTIYF. The chain recombines TRBV5-1 with TRBJ1-3; 9 bases agree with TRBD1. Unmatched junction bases numbered 3, after V lost 0 bases and J lost 2 bases. Germline loops: CDR1 SGHRS, CDR2 YFSETQ. CDR3 size: 16 residues.

The genes are TRBV20-1 and TRBJ2-5; tentative D call: TRBD1 (5 bases). Germline values: CDR1 DFQATT, CDR2 SNEGSKA (reference sequence). This CDR3 region has 13 residues. V lost 3 bases and J lost 5, with 13 bases in between. The CDR3 DNA sequence: TGCAGTGCTAGTCAAGGGGCTACTGAGACCCAGTACTTC. This encodes CSASQGATETQYF.

The CDR3 coding sequence is TGCAGCGTTGCTCGGGGGTCCAGCACAGATACGCAGTATTTT. It is translated as CSVARGSSTDTQYF. The gene calls are TRBV29-1 and TRBJ2-3; the D gene is possibly TRBD2 (6 bases). V was cut by 4 bases and J by 0 bases, with 11 bases left in between. The CDR3 runs to 14 residues. Germline CDR1 reads SQVTM; CDR2 reads ANQGSEA.

The chain links TRBV30 to TRBJ2-7, with TRBD2 matching over 7 bases. Germline CDR1 is GTSNPN and CDR2 is SVGIG (reference sequence). V lost 0 bases to trimming and J lost 7 bases; unmatched junction nucleotides: 9. This CDR3 comprises 14 residues. CDR3 bases: TGTGCCTGGAGTGTACACTCTCAGGGAGGGGAGCAGTACTTC. Residues: CAWSVHSQGGEQYF.

The chain is built from TRBV3-1 (or the pseudogene TRBV3-2) and TRBJ2-2, with 15 bases that match TRBD2. V was pared by 1 base and J by 4 bases, with 4 bases of the junction left unmatched. Germline V CDR1 and CDR2: LGHDT, YNNKEL (reference sequence). CDR3 size: 18 residues. The CDR3 region is CASSQGTSGGVGTGELFF. CDR3 coding DNA: TGTGCCAGCAGCCAAGGGACTAGCGGGGGGGTTGGCACCGGGGAGCTGTTTTTT.

V is TRBV6-4 and J is TRBJ2-3; possibly TRBD2 for D (6 bases). Germline V lookup: CDR1 MRHNA, CDR2 SNTAGT. Trimming stripped 6 bases from V and 0 bases from J, with 13 bases between. The CDR3 sequence is 15 residues long. The CDR3 nucleotides read TGTGCCAGCAGCGTAGCGGAATCCAGCACAGATACGCAGTATTTT. This sequence encodes CASSVAESSTDTQYF.

This sequence joins TRBV30 and TRBJ1-1; D gene ambiguous. Trimming removed 3 bases at V and 0 bases at J, with 5 bases between. This CDR3 contains 12 residues. CDR1 is GTSNPN, CDR2 SVGIG, per germline (reference sequence). The CDR3 protein is CAWRRVNTEAFF. Written as DNA, the CDR3 is TGTGCCTGGAGAAGAGTGAACACTGAAGCTTTCTTT.